The sequence of this T cell receptor (beta chain) was determined in a study of T cell responses to AZD1222 COVID-19 vaccine. Overall study findings and caveats: Baseline seropositivity characterized only a handful of AZD1222 recipients. The study found Spike-specific TCR breadth and depth rose after two AZD1222 doses. A mostly white British donor set with more females was recruited, and clonal diversity was possibly underestimated.

Generated by immunoSEQ multiplex PCR, the TCRdb table keeps only in-frame clones and is missing some. This table has 79,000 or so clones, approximately 89% appearing once. Second-dose groups at about 4 or about 12 weeks were pooled. Trimming removed 0 bases at V and 0 bases at J, with 16 bases between. Germline-derived CDR1 and CDR2 are SGHRS and YFSETQ. The CDR3 extends over 17 amino acids. In the case of this clone: Its matching antigen is unknown.

This rearrangement joins TRBV5-1 to TRBJ2-7; the D gene is possibly TRBD1 (6 bases). The sequence came from an adult who received the AZD1222 COVID-19 vaccine. The material was peripheral blood, obtained 28 days after the second AZD1222 dose. In nucleotides, the CDR3 is TGCGCCAGCAGCTTGGTTTTGGACAGCGAAAGCTCCTACGAGCAGTACTTC. Amino acid sequence: CASSLVLDSESSYEQYF.